This T cell receptor (beta chain) was retrieved from a study of human T cells and chemical hapten exposure. For the study at large: Sensitization involved placing 2% DPC onto a roughly 2 cm by roughly 2 cm region of upper inner arm skin.

Time point defined: patch test 1, 2 weeks after DPC sensitization. Treatment of the sample: therapeutic diphenylcyclopropenone sensitization with weekly scalp DPC. In every case, blood was obtained before the patch test was applied. This clonotype was observed many times. TCRdb recomputed calls from the RACE reads with MiXCR, one row per CDR3 protein. Among roughly 70,000 distinct CDR3 sequences listed, roughly 9.8% were seen once. This CDR3 region has 14 residues. V dropped 6 bases and J dropped 2; count of bases not matched to a gene: 9. Germline loops: CDR1 DFQATT, CDR2 SNEGSKA (reference sequence).

The material was whole blood, obtained in connection with sensitization to the hapten diphenylcyclopropenone (DPC). The TCR sequence derives from a woman aged 40 to 49 with alopecia areata. Some clones in this sample may be carry-over from other donors' samples. The J gene is TRBJ1-2, the V gene TRBV20-1; 7 positions agree with TRBD1. The CDR3 loop reads CSADPHRGNYGYTF. CDR3 nucleotides: TGCAGTGCCGACCCCCACAGGGGCAACTATGGCTACACCTTC.